The clone carrying this T cell receptor beta chain was recorded only once. The antigen is undetermined. This sample is part of a study of cytomegalovirus exposure and HLA in healthy donors. Trimming at V came to 7 bases and at J to 3 bases, leaving 12 bases not matched to a gene. Per germline, CDR1 LGHNT and CDR2 FRNRAP. CDR3 length: 16 amino acids. Nominally healthy donors provided the samples, though records likely missed some immune exposures. The PCR contained 60 Vbeta and 13 Jbeta primers. Original data processing: In a later analysis, the count reached 80 million or so unique TCR beta chains, with about 10 million shared. Using immunoSEQ multiplex PCR, the repertoire was profiled, and TCRdb retains in-frame clones only, with some absent. Clone size and V and J calls were adopted from that table, with D and trimming inferred from the DNA. The data contain 150,000 to 200,000 clones, over 75% of them singletons.

Study results and caveats: Cytomegalovirus-associated TCR beta chains were listed, numbering approximately 150.

The receptor comes from a middle-aged man in good health and CMV-seronegative. Sequencing was done on a sample of PBMCs. The chain links TRBV12-5 to TRBJ1-5, with 7 bases identical to TRBD1. In DNA, the CDR3 is TGTGCTAGTGCCTCATATGGGGACAGAATCAATCAGCCCCAGCATTTT. Translation: CASASYGDRINQPQHF.